This entry lists 20 T cell receptor beta chains sequenced from one sample in a study of shared clonotypes between healthy human individuals (dated by TCRdb to 2020 to 2021). Library method: the immunoSEQ multiplex PCR assay. The table comes from immuneACCESS by way of TCRdb, which keeps in-frame sequences with V and J called. Part of the clones is missing from these tables; in studies checked, under half for an unresolved V gene and the rest for unknown reasons. The sample has a few hundred thousand clones on record, more than 95% of them singletons. The top ten clones comprise roughly 0.05% of the sample. The specimen sequenced was naive CD4+ T cells sorted from blood. The cell subset or site label, as the study defines it: CD45RA+ positively selected. These receptors were collected from a young woman in good health.

V usage is TRBV11-3 and J usage is TRBJ2-7; D is perhaps TRBD1 (5 bases). V was clipped by 6 bases and J by 3 bases, with 9 bases between them. Germline lookup yields CDR1 SGHNT and CDR2 YENEEA. The CDR3 spans 12 residues. As DNA, the CDR3 is TGTGCCAGCAGTCCCAGGGTCTACGAGCAGTACTTC. Translation gives CASSPRVYEQYF.

The chain carries TRBV27 and TRBJ1-5; D is perhaps TRBD1 (6 bases). Germline V CDR1 and CDR2: MNHEY, SMNVEV (reference sequence). Trimming cost V 4 bases and J 9 bases, with 22 bases left between them. The CDR3 runs 16 residues. The CDR3 sequence is CASSSNRANWETPQHF. CDR3 DNA sequence: TGTGCCAGCAGTTCGAACAGGGCTAATTGGGAAACGCCCCAGCATTTT.

This clone was picked up one time. This chain uses TRBV7-2 with TRBJ2-7; 8 bases fit TRBD1. The CDR3 is 16 amino acids. Germline CDR1 reads SGHTA; CDR2 reads FQGNSA. Trimming at V came to 1 base and at J to 7 bases, leaving 12 bases not matched to a gene. This CDR3 is CASSLERAGGRWEQYF. CDR3 DNA: TGTGCCAGCAGCTTAGAACGGGCAGGGGGCAGGTGGGAGCAGTACTTC.

This chain connects TRBV28 to TRBJ2-3; 9 bases fit TRBD2. The V gene end was trimmed by 7 bases and the J gene end by 2 bases; junction bases not matched to a gene: 4. From germline, CDR1 is MDHEN and CDR2 SYDVKM. This CDR3 comprises 14 residues. CDR3 residues: CASKVAGVTDTQYF. The CDR3, as DNA: TGTGCCAGCAAGGTAGCGGGGGTCACAGATACGCAGTATTTT.

V usage is TRBV7-8 and J usage is TRBJ2-2, with a tentative D call TRBD1 (5 bases). Germline V lookup: CDR1 SGHVS, CDR2 FQNEAQ. The CDR3 is 17 amino acids. Trimming pared 5 bases from V and 4 bases from J, leaving 20 bases between. The CDR3 loop is CASSRTSGIQRTGELFF. The CDR3 DNA reads as TGTGCCAGCAGCAGAACCTCAGGGATACAACGCACCGGGGAGCTGTTTTTT.

This chain uses TRBV12-2 with TRBJ1-4. TRBV12-2 is annotated as a pseudogene. The CDR3 is 15 amino acids. Here the CDR3 reads CASRLAVRGGEKLFF. The CDR3 DNA is TGTGCAAGTCGCCTAGCCGTAAGGGGAGGAGAAAAACTGTTTTTT.

This clone showed up just once. The rearrangement uses TRBV2 and TRBJ1-1; a weak D match, TRBD1 (6 bases). Looked up from germline, CDR1 is SNHLY and CDR2 is FYNNEI. V lost 7 bases and J 1 base, leaving 16 bases between the germline ends. There are 15 residues in the CDR3. The CDR3 reads CASKLQGVSNTEAFF. CDR3 coding DNA: TGTGCCAGCAAGCTACAGGGCGTCTCGAACACTGAAGCTTTCTTT.

The CDR3, as DNA: TGTGCCAGCAGGGACAGACTGAAAGCGGGACCCGACCGGGACGAGCAGTACTTC. Protein: CASRDRLKAGPDRDEQYF. This sequence joins TRBV28 and TRBJ2-7; TRBD2 is a possible D gene (7 bases). Germline values: CDR1 MDHEN, CDR2 SYDVKM. The CDR3 has 18 residues. Trimming cost V 6 bases and J 5 bases, with 29 bases left between them. Complete variable domain (other parts from reference TRBV28 and TRBJ2-7): DVKVTQSSRYLVKRTGEKVFLECVQDMDHENMFWYRQDPGLGLRLIYFSYDVKMKEKGDIPEGYSVSREKKERFSLILESASTNQTSMYLCASRDRLKAGPDRDEQYFGPGTRLTVT.

The V gene is TRBV2, the J gene TRBJ2-4, with 8 bases fitting TRBD1. Unmatched junction bases numbered 10, after V lost 8 bases and J lost 7 bases. The CDR3 loop spans 14 amino acids. Germline V gives CDR1 SNHLY, CDR2 FYNNEI. The CDR3 bases are TGTGCCAGCCAAGTTTCAAGGACAGGGAACATTCAGTACTTC. Protein product: CASQVSRTGNIQYF.

V gene TRBV6-5 combines with J gene TRBJ1-2; D not certain. Germline loops: CDR1 MNHEY, CDR2 SVGAGI. Trimming left V 0 bases short and J 0 bases short, with 11 bases between. This CDR3 has 16 residues. This chain's CDR3 is CASSYSPDVTNYGYTF. CDR3 DNA: TGTGCCAGCAGTTACTCTCCGGACGTAACTAACTATGGCTACACCTTC.

V is TRBV15 and J is TRBJ2-3, with D perhaps given as TRBD1 or TRBD2 (5 bases each). This CDR3 spans 16 amino acids. The V gene's germline CDR1 is LNHNV and CDR2 YYDKDF (reference sequence). Deletions cut 5 bases from V and 1 base from J, with 16 bases between. CDR3 region: CATSPLTVGGTDTQYF. Written as DNA, the CDR3 is TGTGCCACCAGCCCCCTGACAGTCGGGGGCACAGATACGCAGTATTTT. Combining the CDR3 with reference TRBV15 and TRBJ2-3 gives the whole variable domain DAMVIQNPRYQVTQFGKPVTLSCSQTLNHNVMYWYQQKSSQAPKLLFHYYDKDFNNEADTPDNFQSRRPNTSFCFLDIRSPGLGDTAMYLCATSPLTVGGTDTQYFGPGTRLTVL.

The rearrangement links TRBV18 to TRBJ2-1; 8 bases fit TRBD2. Germline V CDR1 and CDR2: KGHSH, LQKENI. Germline trimming cut 2 bases from V and 8 bases from J; bases unmatched to any gene: 5. The CDR3 sequence is 14 residues long. In nucleotides, the CDR3 is TGTGCCAGCTCACCAGCGGGGGGTAGGGATGAGCAGTTCTTC. This sequence encodes CASSPAGGRDEQFF.

The chain uses TRBV5-1 and TRBJ1-5; D unclear. Trimming cost V 0 bases and J 9 bases, with 13 bases left between them. The CDR3 extends over 14 amino acids. Germline CDR1 and CDR2: SGHRS and YFSETQ. This chain's CDR3 is CASSLAPDGGPQHF. In DNA form, the CDR3 reads TGCGCCAGCAGCTTGGCCCCGGATGGAGGGCCCCAGCATTTT.

The V gene is TRBV18, the J gene TRBJ1-4; 10 bases align to TRBD1. The CDR3 consists of 13 residues. V lost 6 bases, J lost 6 bases, and 1 base stayed unmatched. Per germline, CDR1 KGHSH and CDR2 LQKENI. CDR3 bases: TGTGCCAGCTCGACAGGGGGCGATGAAAAACTGTTTTTT. This translates into CASSTGGDEKLFF.

The chain combines TRBV6-6 with TRBJ2-7; TRBD2 agrees at 14 bases. V shed 0 bases, J shed 7 bases, and the junction held 2 bases outside the gene matches. Germline assignment: CDR1 MNHNY and CDR2 SVGAGI (reference sequence). The CDR3 length is 15 residues. CDR3 DNA sequence: TGTGCCAGCAGTTACTCGACTAGCGGGAGGGTTGAGCAGTACTTC. This translates into CASSYSTSGRVEQYF.

The chain recombines TRBV27 with TRBJ2-7; the match to TRBD1 covers 9 bases. V lost 11 bases and J lost 3; bases outside the gene matches: 14. Per germline, CDR1 MNHEY and CDR2 SMNVEV (reference sequence). CDR3 size: 15 residues. CDR3 DNA sequence: TGTGCCTCTTCCCGGTCGGACAGGGGAGGCTACGAGCAGTACTTC. Residues: CASSRSDRGGYEQYF.

The V gene is TRBV7-2, the J gene TRBJ1-6, with 10 bases identical to TRBD1. CDR1 SGHTA and CDR2 FQGNSA come from the germline V gene. J was trimmed by 9 bases and V by 1 base; bases with no gene match: 3. This CDR3 has 15 residues. Written as DNA, the CDR3 is TGTGCCAGCAGCTTAGTGAGACAGGGGGCTTCACCCCTCCACTTT. Protein: CASSLVRQGASPLHF. The whole variable domain, filled in from reference TRBV7-2 and TRBJ1-6, reads GAGVSQSPSNKVTEKGKDVELRCDPISGHTALYWYRQSLGQGLEFLIYFQGNSAPDKSGLPSDRFSAERTGGSVSTLTIQRTQQEDSAVYLCASSLVRQGASPLHFGNGTRLTVT.

This chain connects TRBV15 to TRBJ2-2, with D unclear. V gave up 5 bases and J gave up 4 bases, with 17 bases separating them. Germline V gene lookup returns CDR1 LNHNV and CDR2 YYDKDF (reference sequence). This CDR3 comprises 16 residues. CDR3 sequence (DNA): TGTGCCACCAGCCCCCGTAGTGGTGGGCGCACCGGGGAGCTGTTTTTT. It yields the protein CATSPRSGGRTGELFF.

This rearrangement joins TRBV5-1 to TRBJ2-1, with TRBD1 matching over 7 bases. CDR1 and CDR2 from the germline V gene are SGHRS and YFSETQ. The CDR3 consists of 14 residues. V lost 0 bases to trimming and J lost 7 bases; unmatched junction nucleotides: 4. The CDR3 nucleotides are TGCGCCAGCAGCTTGGGAGGGGGCTGGAATGAGCAGTTCTTC. Its protein is CASSLGGGWNEQFF.

The chain couples TRBV28 to TRBJ2-3; the match to TRBD1 covers 8 bases. The CDR3 spans 15 residues. Germline V gene sequence: CDR1 MDHEN, CDR2 SYDVKM. The V and J ends lost 11 bases and 5 bases, in that order; junction bases with no gene match: 15. CDR3 in DNA: TGTGCCGCCTCTCCGGACAGGGCGCGACTAGATACGCAGTATTTT. Translating gives CAASPDRARLDTQYF.